Described below is a single T cell receptor beta chain sequence and its context. Its antigen is unknown. These data come from a study of T cells in localized non-small cell lung cancer. Overall study results and limits: It remains possible that heterogeneity exists, since only one tumor region was sequenced. There were a median 57 of the top 100 tumor clones appearing in adjacent lung. It was uninvolved adjacent lung that showed the highest T cell clonality, exceeding tumor.

TCRdb's table, derived via immunoSEQ multiplex PCR, lists solely in-frame clones and lacks some. The data show over 45,000 clones, around 90% seen once. The CDR3 spans 13 residues. V shed 3 bases and J shed 6 bases, with 12 bases lying between them. Looked up from germline, CDR1 is LNHDA and CDR2 is SQIVND (reference sequence). The receptor comes from a female donor with stage II lung adenocarcinoma. The chain employs TRBV19 and TRBJ2-7, with D tentatively TRBD1 or TRBD2 (6 bases each). Sequenced material: PBMCs, taken before any cancer treatment. CDR3 sequence (DNA): TGTGCCAGTAGTATCGGGGGCAGAACCGAGCAGTACTTC. It codes for CASSIGGRTEQYF.